The rows below give T cell receptor beta chains drawn from one sample of a study of T-cell reconstitution after alpha-beta-depleted transplantation in children. Each CDR3 protein is one row after TCRdb ran MiXCR on the PCR reads. The table shows about 440,000 distinct CDR3 sequences, with roughly 43% occurring only once. The sample consisted of PBMCs, taken before TCRalphabeta/CD19-depleted stem cell transplant. The receptors here all came from a girl between 2 and 10 years old with aplastic anemia, due to receive a stem cell transplant. Each CDR3 is given with its conserved first and last residue. Clone size is given for some rows only: seen once, a few or many times, or a class if the clone is expanded.

j_call	clone_size	v_call	cdr3_aa
TRBJ2-1	many	TRBV6-2/TRBV6-3	CASMASAYNEQFF
TRBJ1-3	.	TRBV7-3	CASSLQQGGNTIYF
TRBJ2-3	.	TRBV29-1	CSVGLGGRRADTQYF
TRBJ2-7	.	TRBV7-2	CASSPLRVPYEQYF
TRBJ2-2	.	TRBV6-1	CASSPPSGSAGELFF
TRBJ1-2	few	TRBV20-1	CSARDLGSISYGYTF
TRBJ2-1	many	TRBV7-6	CASSRLAGFVNEQFF
TRBJ2-7	once	TRBV29-1	CSVLQYEQYF
TRBJ2-5	.	TRBV5-6	CASSGRAHQETQYF
TRBJ1-5	.	TRBV6-1	CASSRGQYSNQPQHF
TRBJ1-1	.	TRBV5-1	CASRKEVSGMNTEAFF
TRBJ2-2	.	TRBV20-1	CSASRAANTGELFF
TRBJ2-1	many	TRBV5-1	CASSPLAGNNEQFF
TRBJ1-5	.	TRBV7-8	CASSWSPAGNQPQHF
TRBJ2-6	many	TRBV7-2	CASSLGPGANVLTF
TRBJ2-1	.	TRBV4-1	CASSQATLMYNEQFF
TRBJ2-7	many	TRBV29-1	CSVEDGSSYEQYF
TRBJ2-7	many	TRBV6-5	CASSYPPGGSREQYF
TRBJ2-7	few	TRBV20-1	CSARVMGASYEQYF
TRBJ2-3	.	TRBV24-1	CATSGPGGDTDTQYF
TRBJ1-5	.	TRBV5-1	CASPGRDTDQPQHF
TRBJ2-2	few	TRBV19	CASRNYPGVGELFF
TRBJ2-1	.	TRBV5-1	CASSLVVGTRDNEQFF
TRBJ2-4	.	TRBV28	CASSLSSIQYF
TRBJ2-7	few	TRBV4-1	CASSQEPGLSSYEQYF
TRBJ1-1	many	TRBV5-1	CASSLAEEGAMNTEAFF
TRBJ2-1	many	TRBV7-2	CASSLSGGDYNEQFF
TRBJ1-5	few	TRBV12-3/TRBV12-4	CASRGDSLNQPQHF
TRBJ2-7	.	TRBV3-1	CATCQSPYSSYEQYF
TRBJ2-3	.	TRBV15	CATSRDRRSKMQYF
TRBJ1-5	few	TRBV12-3/TRBV12-4	CASSLKVDRGEHF
TRBJ2-7	.	TRBV5-5	CASSLRQGEGSYEQYF
TRBJ2-7	.	TRBV7-9	CASRDGTGIFYEQYF
TRBJ2-5	many	TRBV7-3	CASSRQTGETQYF
TRBJ1-1	.	TRBV7-2	CASSFGGQRNTESFF
TRBJ2-2	once	TRBV5-5	CASSPPRGGKNTGELFF
TRBJ2-3	.	TRBV7-2	CASTHPRDTQYF
TRBJ2-1	.	TRBV15	CATSRGAPYNEQFF
TRBJ1-4	.	TRBV5-5	CASSLGPGTGTTKKLFF
TRBJ2-2	.	TRBV7-8	CASSLEGQGAAGTGELFF
TRBJ1-2	.	TRBV10-3	CAISEQGHYGYTF
TRBJ2-1	.	TRBV15	CATSSTRMPGVSYNEQFF
TRBJ2-1	.	TRBV29-1	CSGETSGRGNEQFF
TRBJ2-7	few	TRBV6-1	CASSEQGYNNEQYF
TRBJ2-3	many	TRBV5-1	CASSLLGTSTDTQYF
TRBJ2-6	.	TRBV5-1	CASNPLAGGPSGANVLTF
TRBJ2-4	few	TRBV4-3	CASSQEGIAGGGKNIQYF
TRBJ2-7	.	TRBV6-1	CASSPHPTSQRSSYEQYF
TRBJ2-7	few	TRBV5-1	CASSLYSGSYEQYF
TRBJ1-5	.	TRBV7-2	CASSFERSRGSNQPQHF
TRBJ1-5	.	TRBV5-1	CASSFSSDSGDYSNQPQHF
TRBJ1-5	.	TRBV6-1	CASRVRQGNQPQHF
TRBJ2-2	few	TRBV6-1	CASTLNSGPNTGELFF
TRBJ1-1	few	TRBV7-9	CASSARDRRSEAFF
TRBJ2-1	.	TRBV7-9	CASSGKTEDFYNEQFF